The rows below give T cell receptor beta chains drawn from one sample of a study of blood T cell repertoires in COVID-19. This table comes from immunoSEQ multiplex PCR, and its TCRdb copy is limited to in-frame clones, with some not included. The data contain some 200,000 clones, approximately 87% of them singletons. Material for sequencing was peripheral blood. All receptors come from a man younger than 35 with active or convalescent COVID-19. Each CDR3 is given with its conserved first and last residue. A D gene is named only where the DNA matches it firmly. Clone size appears in some rows only: once, few, many, or a class for an expanded clone.

J gene,V gene,CDR3 length,clone size,D gene,CDR3 protein,CDR3 DNA
TRBJ1-2,TRBV30,14,.,TRBD1,CARTGQGIYVGYTF,TGTGCCCGAACGGGACAGGGCATCTATGTGGGCTACACCTTC
TRBJ1-5,TRBV4-2,15,.,.,CASSRFAGANQPQHF,TGTGCCAGCAGCCGATTCGCAGGGGCCAATCAGCCCCAGCATTTT
TRBJ1-4,TRBV10-3,14,.,TRBD1,CAISGGQGTEKLFF,TGTGCCATCAGTGGGGGACAGGGGACAGAAAAACTGTTTTTT
TRBJ2-5,TRBV28,16,.,TRBD2,CASSPTGRGGRETQYF,TGTGCCAGCAGTCCGACCGGGCGGGGGGGCCGAGAGACCCAGTACTTC
TRBJ2-5,TRBV7-7,15,.,TRBD1,CASSVGTGIQETQYF,TGTGCCAGCAGCGTGGGGACAGGGATTCAAGAGACCCAGTACTTC
TRBJ1-1,TRBV19,12,.,.,CASSIGGGEAFF,TGTGCCAGTAGTATAGGAGGGGGTGAAGCTTTCTTT
TRBJ1-4,TRBV2,14,.,.,CASRRTGNNEKLFF,TGTGCCAGCAGGAGAACCGGGAATAATGAAAAACTGTTTTTT
TRBJ1-4,TRBV9,15,few,.,CASSGTGHGNEKLFF,TGTGCCAGCAGCGGAACAGGCCACGGTAATGAAAAACTGTTTTTT
TRBJ1-2,TRBV7-8,12,.,.,CASSPLGSGYTF,TGTGCCAGCAGCCCACTCGGTTCCGGCTACACCTTC
TRBJ2-7,TRBV6-6,13,.,TRBD1,CASFRDRGYEQYF,TGTGCCAGCTTCCGGGACAGGGGATACGAGCAGTACTTC
TRBJ2-7,TRBV5-5,16,.,.,CASSVLSSTYSYEQYF,TGTGCCAGCAGCGTTCTAAGCTCTACCTACTCCTACGAGCAGTACTTC
TRBJ2-1,TRBV4-3,17,few,.,CASSHTSRIDSYNEQFF,TGCGCCAGCAGCCACACCTCTAGGATAGACTCCTACAATGAGCAGTTCTTC
TRBJ2-1,TRBV28,15,.,.,CASLAPGNSYNEQFF,TGTGCCAGTCTAGCCCCCGGGAACTCCTACAATGAGCAGTTCTTC
TRBJ1-4,TRBV7-9,17,.,TRBD1,CASSPGQALRTNEKLFF,TGTGCCAGCAGCCCTGGACAGGCTTTGAGGACTAATGAAAAACTGTTTTTT
TRBJ1-5,TRBV11-2,13,few,TRBD1,CASSPGGVQPQHF,TGTGCCAGCAGCCCAGGGGGCGTTCAGCCCCAGCATTTT
TRBJ1-2,TRBV10-2,12,.,TRBD1,CASSGQGQGYTF,TGCGCCAGCAGTGGACAGGGACAGGGCTACACCTTC
TRBJ1-2,TRBV9,13,few,.,CASSGGQGVGYTF,TGTGCCAGCAGCGGTGGACAAGGTGTGGGCTACACCTTC
TRBJ1-5,TRBV4-3,16,.,.,CASSQDNAGSNQPQHF,TGCGCCAGCAGCCAAGATAATGCAGGGTCCAATCAGCCCCAGCATTTT
TRBJ2-4,TRBV7-6,19,.,TRBD1,CASSPWTGRSVEAKNIQYF,TGTGCCAGCAGCCCCTGGACAGGGAGGAGTGTTGAGGCCAAAAACATTCAGTACTTC
TRBJ2-1,TRBV7-8,16,once,.,CASSLNSQLAFNEQFF,TGTGCCAGCAGCTTAAACAGCCAGCTAGCGTTCAATGAGCAGTTCTTC
TRBJ2-1,TRBV5-6,13,.,.,CASSPDTYNEQFF,TGTGCCAGCAGCCCCGACACTTACAATGAGCAGTTCTTC
TRBJ1-3,TRBV3-1/TRBV3-2,16,.,.,CASSHRAQVPLNTIYF,TGTGCCAGCAGCCACCGAGCCCAGGTTCCCTTGAACACCATATATTTT
TRBJ1-1,TRBV29-1,13,.,.,CSVSGGGATEAFF,TGCAGCGTTTCTGGAGGGGGGGCCACTGAAGCTTTCTTT
TRBJ2-5,TRBV6-5,15,.,.,CASRLTWGEQETQYF,TGTGCCAGCAGACTTACTTGGGGGGAACAAGAGACCCAGTACTTC
TRBJ2-6,TRBV5-6,15,.,.,CASRRGSSGANVLTF,TGTGCCAGCAGGAGAGGGTCTTCCGGGGCCAACGTCCTGACTTTC
TRBJ2-3,TRBV29-1,14,.,TRBD2,CSVGPSGDIDTQYF,TGCAGCGTTGGCCCTAGCGGGGACATTGATACGCAGTATTTT
TRBJ2-1,TRBV11-3,16,.,TRBD2,CASSYLGTSGNNEQFF,TGTGCCAGCAGCTATCTTGGGACTAGCGGGAACAATGAGCAGTTCTTC
TRBJ2-1,TRBV4-3,18,.,TRBD2,CASSRGTSGRSAYNEQFF,TGCGCCAGCAGCCGAGGGACTAGCGGGAGGAGCGCCTACAATGAGCAGTTCTTC
TRBJ1-1,TRBV6-5,14,.,TRBD1,CASYTGEMNTEAFF,TGTGCCAGCTATACAGGGGAGATGAACACTGAAGCTTTCTTT
TRBJ1-6,TRBV5-1,17,few,.,CASSLRTGGQTNSPLHF,TGCGCCAGCAGCTTAAGGACGGGGGGCCAAACCAATTCACCCCTCCACTTT
TRBJ1-2,TRBV7-8,13,.,.,CASSLNLFVGYTF,TGTGCCAGCAGCTTAAATCTTTTTGTTGGCTACACCTTC
TRBJ1-1,TRBV6-5,13,.,.,CASRLQGSTEAFF,TGTGCCAGCAGGCTACAGGGAAGCACTGAAGCTTTCTTT
TRBJ1-2,TRBV19,17,.,TRBD1,CASSIHGTGGNNYGYTF,TGTGCCAGTAGTATCCACGGGACAGGGGGCAACAACTATGGCTACACCTTC
TRBJ2-3,TRBV7-2,13,.,.,CASRDRHTDTQYF,TGTGCCAGCCGAGACCGACACACAGATACGCAGTATTTT
TRBJ2-2,TRBV4-1,16,.,.,CASSLGPGQSTGELFF,TGCGCCAGCAGCCTAGGACCAGGACAGTCCACCGGGGAGCTGTTTTTT
TRBJ1-6,TRBV10-2,19,.,TRBD1,CASSEWGTVQILKNSPLHF,TGCGCCAGCTCGGAATGGGGGACAGTTCAAATCTTGAAAAATTCACCCCTCCACTTT
TRBJ1-4,TRBV9,14,once,TRBD1,CASSAGQGGEKLFF,TGTGCCAGCAGCGCCGGACAGGGGGGTGAAAAACTGTTTTTT
TRBJ2-1,TRBV2,15,.,.,CASRATALSYNEQFF,TGTGCCAGCAGAGCGACCGCCCTCTCCTACAATGAGCAGTTCTTC
TRBJ2-4,TRBV28,19,once,.,CASSFGATGNLLAKNIQYF,TGTGCCAGCAGTTTTGGGGCTACAGGGAACTTACTAGCCAAAAACATTCAGTACTTC
TRBJ2-6,TRBV6-5,16,.,.,CASSYSDSSGANVLTF,TGTGCCAGCAGTTACTCTGACAGTTCTGGGGCCAACGTCCTGACTTTC
TRBJ1-2,TRBV7-2,16,.,TRBD1,CASSLVGQGEVSGYTF,TGTGCCAGCAGCTTAGTAGGCCAGGGGGAAGTCAGTGGCTACACCTTC
TRBJ1-1,TRBV4-1,14,.,TRBD1,CASSTRQGATEAFF,TGCGCCAGCAGCACTCGACAGGGGGCCACTGAAGCTTTCTTT